Below, 21 T cell receptor beta chains from the same sample are listed, as sequenced in a study of T cells after yellow fever vaccination. Via MiXCR, TCRdb re-called the 5' RACE reads, giving one row per CDR3 protein. The sample yields about 120,000 distinct CDR3 sequences, approximately 8.4% seen once. The input for sequencing was CD8+ T cells sorted from PBMCs, taken on the day of the yellow fever booster vaccination. The receptors here all came from a man younger than 30 who received the YFV17D yellow fever vaccine.

V gene TRBV11-2 combines with J gene TRBJ1-5, with 7 bases that match TRBD1. Germline assignment: CDR1 SGHAT and CDR2 FQNNGV. Trimming removed 1 base from V and 4 bases from J; junction bases left unmatched: 10. The CDR3 is made up of 17 amino acids. The CDR3 DNA follows: TGTGCCAGCAGCTTAGGTGGGAGGACAGGCATAAATCAGCCCCAGCATTTT. Translation: CASSLGGRTGINQPQHF.

The chain has TRBV7-9 and TRBJ2-1; 9 nucleotides line up with TRBD2. The CDR3 has 17 residues. The V segment lost 4 bases and the J segment 6 bases; nucleotides outside the gene matches: 13. Germline lookup yields CDR1 SEHNR and CDR2 FQNEAQ (reference sequence). The CDR3 sequence is CASSSHRPSGAGNEQFF. CDR3 bases: TGTGCCAGCAGCTCACACCGTCCTAGCGGGGCGGGCAATGAGCAGTTCTTC.

The gene calls are TRBV6-6 and TRBJ1-1, with D perhaps TRBD1 (5 bases). Germline V lookup: CDR1 MNHNY, CDR2 SVGAGI (reference sequence). Trimming shortened V by 0 bases and J by 5 bases, and 13 bases separated the two germline ends. The CDR3 extends over 15 amino acids. CDR3 sequence (DNA): TGTGCCAGCAGTTACTCGCGGGGGACGGGGACTGAAGCTTTCTTT. Amino acid sequence: CASSYSRGTGTEAFF.

This clonotype appeared a few times. V and J are TRBV4-3 and TRBJ2-5; D perhaps matches TRBD2 (6 bases). Trimming took off 0 bases at V and 5 bases at J, with 13 bases between the two ends. Germline V gene data show CDR1 as LGHNA and CDR2 as YSLEER. The length of the CDR3 is 15 residues. CDR3 protein: CASSQDRGRGETQYF. DNA of the CDR3: TGCGCCAGCAGCCAAGATCGGGGCCGGGGGGAGACCCAGTACTTC.

The chain combines TRBV6-5 with TRBJ1-2; perhaps TRBD1 as D (6 bases). Trimming took 6 bases from V and 3 from J, leaving 8 bases between them. This CDR3 is 12 amino acids long. CDR1 is MNHEY and CDR2 is SVGAGI in the germline V gene. The CDR3 DNA is TGTGCCAGCAGAGGGACACACTATGGCTACACCTTC. Translating it yields CASRGTHYGYTF.

This clonotype was counted between two and nine times. This chain uses TRBV6-1 with TRBJ1-2; tentatively, D is TRBD1 (6 bases). This CDR3 has 14 residues. The germline CDR1 and CDR2 sequences are MNHNS and SASEGT. The ends were cut back, 5 bases at V and 2 bases at J, with 12 bases in the middle. CDR3 sequence (DNA): TGTGCCAGCAGTCCCAAGGGGGGAAACTATGGCTACACCTTC. Translating it yields CASSPKGGNYGYTF.

The chain couples TRBV10-3 to TRBJ2-5, with 7 positions matching TRBD1. The CDR3 length is 14 residues. V was pared by 3 bases and J by 4 bases, with 5 bases of the junction left unmatched. Germline assignment: CDR1 ENHRY and CDR2 SYGVKD. The CDR3 spells CAISDTTGAETQYF. The CDR3 coding sequence is TGTGCCATCAGTGATACTACAGGGGCAGAGACCCAGTACTTC.

This clonotype was observed many times. The V and J genes are TRBV7-6 and TRBJ2-2; 8 bases map to TRBD2. The V gene end was trimmed by 5 bases and the J gene end by 6 bases; junction bases not matched to a gene: 11. Germline loops: CDR1 SGHVS, CDR2 FNYEAQ. This CDR3 spans 16 amino acids. CDR3 sequence (DNA): TGTGCCAGCAGCCCCCGGGGGGGCGATTTCGCCGGGGAGCTGTTTTTT. Translated, it gives CASSPRGGDFAGELFF.

This clonotype was seen at least ten times. The genes are TRBV5-1 and TRBJ2-7, with D possibly called TRBD1 or TRBD2 (5 bases each). V dropped 2 bases and J dropped 5 bases, with 14 bases sitting between them. The CDR3 contains 14 residues. The V gene's germline CDR1 is SGHRS and CDR2 YFSETQ. CDR3 in DNA: TGCGCCAGCAGCTTTGGGACCTTGTTAGACGAGCAGTACGTC. Residues: CASSFGTLLDEQYV.

This clonotype showed up just a few times. The gene calls are TRBV7-9 and TRBJ2-7; D might be TRBD1 or TRBD2, each matching 5 bases. Germline V gene sequence: CDR1 SEHNR, CDR2 FQNEAQ (reference sequence). This CDR3 spans 14 amino acids. With 0 bases removed from V and 2 bases from J, the gap between germline ends came to 8 bases. The CDR3, as DNA: TGTGCCAGCAGCTTAGCGGGACCAGCCTACGAGCAGTACGTC. Its translation is CASSLAGPAYEQYV.

This clonotype turned up a few times. The genes are TRBV6-2 or TRBV6-3 and TRBJ2-1; 8 bases fit TRBD2. V dropped 5 bases and J dropped 0; count of bases not matched to a gene: 6. From germline, CDR1 is MNHEY and CDR2 SVGEGT. The CDR3 runs to 16 residues. This CDR3 is CASSGSGGRSYNEQFF. The CDR3 DNA reads TGTGCCAGCAGTGGGAGCGGGGGCCGCTCCTACAATGAGCAGTTCTTC.

This rearrangement joins TRBV4-1 to TRBJ1-6; D not resolved. CDR3 length equals 18 residues. Trimming removed 2 bases from V and 0 bases from J, with 14 bases in between. CDR1 and CDR2 (germline): MGHRA, YSYEKL. The CDR3 loop reads CASSQLVGENSYNSPLHF. CDR3 nucleotides: TGCGCCAGCAGCCAACTTGTCGGGGAAAACTCCTATAATTCACCCCTCCACTTT.

J is TRBJ1-1 and V is TRBV3-1, with a tentative D call TRBD1 (6 bases). There are 14 residues in the CDR3. Trimming took off 0 bases at V and 11 bases at J, with 16 bases between the two ends. CDR1 is LGHDT and CDR2 is YNNKEL in the germline V gene (reference sequence). The CDR3 spells CASSQDSGGARAFF. Here the CDR3 DNA reads TGTGCCAGCAGCCAAGATTCCGGGGGGGCGCGGGCTTTCTTT.

A note on this clonotype: The junction does not match germline at one end; this may be a read error. CDR3 sequence reads: CSSSMGTGNTEAFF. The CDR3 DNA reads as TGCTCCAGCAGCATGGGGACGGGGAACACTGAAGCTTTCTTT. The rearrangement uses TRBV4-3 and TRBJ1-1; a weak D match, TRBD1 (5 bases). Germline V gene lookup returns CDR1 LGHNA and CDR2 YSLEER. This CDR3 has 14 amino acids.

The V call is TRBV10-3, the J call TRBJ1-2; 8 nucleotides agree with TRBD1. Losses at the gene ends were 10 bases for V and 7 bases for J; bases not matched to a gene: 5. This CDR3 has 11 amino acids. Germline loops: CDR1 ENHRY, CDR2 SYGVKD. As DNA, the CDR3 is TGTGCCACCAGGACAGGGAGTGGCTACACCTTC. Protein sequence: CATRTGSGYTF.

The sample holds a few counts of this clonotype. J is TRBJ1-2 and V is TRBV4-1; D is possibly TRBD1 (5 bases). Trimming left V 3 bases short and J 4 bases short, with 15 bases between. This CDR3 is 15 amino acids long. CDR1 is MGHRA, CDR2 YSYEKL, per germline. Here the CDR3 DNA reads TGCGCCAGCAGCCATCCGGTGTGGGGGGTCTATGGCTACACCTTC. It encodes CASSHPVWGVYGYTF.

The V and J genes are TRBV5-4 and TRBJ2-1; 7 nucleotides agree with TRBD2. CDR1 is SGHNT and CDR2 is YYREEE in the germline V gene (reference sequence). The CDR3 covers 13 residues. Losses at the gene ends were 10 bases for V and 3 bases for J; bases not matched to a gene: 7. CDR3 nucleotides: TGTGCCTCCGGGACTATGAACTACAATGAGCAGTTCTTC. Translated: CASGTMNYNEQFF. The full variable domain, rest sourced from reference TRBV5-4 and TRBJ2-1, is ETGVTQSPTHLIKTRGQQVTLRCSSQSGHNTVSWYQQALGQGPQFIFQYYREEENGRGNFPPRFSGLQFPNYSSELNVNALELDDSALYLCASGTMNYNEQFFGPGTRLTVL.

This clonotype showed up just a few times. The chain recombines TRBV20-1 with TRBJ1-2; 10 bases align to TRBD1. The germline gives CDR1 DFQATT, CDR2 SNEGSKA (reference sequence). V trimming: 0 bases; J trimming: 4 bases; junction bases outside the gene matches: 5. The CDR3 has 15 residues. The CDR3 spells CSARDRDRGRYGYTF. The CDR3 bases are TGCAGTGCTAGAGATAGGGACAGGGGCCGCTATGGCTACACCTTC.

The chain links TRBV12-5 to TRBJ2-1; 9 nucleotides agree with TRBD2. From germline, CDR1 is LGHNT and CDR2 FRNRAP. V shed 5 bases and J 1 base; nucleotides not matched to a gene: 18. This CDR3 is built from 20 residues. CDR3 in DNA: TGTGCTAGTGGTCAACCTTTCTCTCCAGCGCGGGGGGGGTCCTACAATGAGCAGTTCTTC. This codes for CASGQPFSPARGGSYNEQFF. The whole variable domain, filled in from reference TRBV12-5 and TRBJ2-1, reads DARVTQTPRHKVTEMGQEVTMRCQPILGHNTVFWYRQTMMQGLELLAYFRNRAPLDDSGMPKDRFSAEMPDATLATLKIQPSEPRDSAVYFCASGQPFSPARGGSYNEQFFGPGTRLTVL.

This clonotype was recorded a few times. The chain is built from TRBV5-1 and TRBJ2-7; weak D call: TRBD1 (5 bases). The germline V gene has CDR1 SGHRS and CDR2 YFSETQ. The V end lost 2 bases, the J end lost 1 base, and 10 bases lay between the germline ends. The CDR3 loop spans 14 amino acids. The CDR3 loop is CASSFRQGSYEQYV. The CDR3 region has the DNA TGCGCCAGCAGCTTTAGGCAGGGTTCCTACGAGCAGTACGTC.

This clonotype appeared a few times. The chain couples TRBV6-2 or TRBV6-3 to TRBJ2-7; tentatively, D is TRBD1 or TRBD2 (5 bases each). The CDR3 spans 14 residues. Germline CDR1 is MNHEY and CDR2 is SVGEGT. V was shortened by 5 bases and J by 5 bases, with 16 bases between the two germline ends. CDR3 bases: TGTGCCAGCAGTGTTCCGAGGGGCATCGACGAGCAGTACTTC. Amino acids: CASSVPRGIDEQYF.